Following are 13 T cell receptor beta chains from one sample sequenced in a study of cytomegalovirus exposure and HLA in healthy donors. Produced via immunoSEQ multiplex PCR; TCRdb's table is partial and in-frame only. The sample contains some 110,000 clones, around 88% of which appear only once. Source material: PBMCs. The receptors were gathered from a man younger than 35 in good health and CMV-seronegative.

This clone appeared once. The chain couples TRBV27 to TRBJ2-1; 7 positions match TRBD2. There are 16 residues in the CDR3. After removal of 8 bases from V and 2 bases from J, the junction contained 12 bases not matched to a gene. Per the germline V gene, CDR1 is MNHEY and CDR2 is SMNVEV (reference sequence). The CDR3 loop is CASRSTAGTTYNEQFF. CDR3 nucleotides: TGTGCCAGCCGGTCTACGGCCGGGACTACCTACAATGAGCAGTTCTTC.

The chain links TRBV6-6 to TRBJ2-1; D gene uncertain. The germline V and J ends were trimmed by 2 bases and 10 bases, with 9 bases remaining between them. The CDR3 sequence is 12 residues long. In germline, CDR1 is MNHNY, CDR2 SVGAGI (reference sequence). The CDR3 loop reads CASSYDVGEQFF. The CDR3, as DNA: TGTGCCAGCAGTTACGACGTCGGGGAGCAGTTCTTC.

The V call is TRBV9, the J call TRBJ2-5; tentative D call: TRBD1 (5 bases). Trimming cost V 4 bases and J 4 bases, with 14 bases left between them. The germline gives CDR1 SGDLS, CDR2 YYNGEE. The CDR3 extends over 14 amino acids. In DNA form, the CDR3 reads TGTGCCAGCAGCCGATTAGGTCAGGGAGAGACCCAGTACTTC. Its translation is CASSRLGQGETQYF.

This clone was counted a single time. The chain links TRBV4-1 to TRBJ1-5; no reliable D call. The germline V gene has CDR1 MGHRA and CDR2 YSYEKL. V gave up 10 bases and J gave up 0 bases, with 13 bases separating them. The CDR3 contains 14 residues. CDR3 nucleotide sequence: TGCGCCAACCGTCTAGCTTATAGCAATCAGCCCCAGCATTTT. Its protein is CANRLAYSNQPQHF.

The chain couples TRBV19 to TRBJ1-1, with TRBD1 as a possible D gene (6 bases). The V gene lost 3 bases and the J gene lost 0 bases, with 14 bases spanning the gap. The CDR3 totals 16 residues. Germline V CDR1 and CDR2: LNHDA, SQIVND (reference sequence). The CDR3 DNA sequence: TGTGCCAGTAGTATTGGGGGGGCCTCTATGAACACTGAAGCTTTCTTT. Translation gives CASSIGGASMNTEAFF.

This chain joins TRBV19 and TRBJ1-5; 7 positions match TRBD1. V lost 3 bases to trimming and J lost 1 base; unmatched junction nucleotides: 6. Germline-derived CDR1 and CDR2 are LNHDA and SQIVND (reference sequence). CDR3 size: 16 residues. In DNA, the CDR3 is TGTGCCAGTAGTATTAGACAGGGCATCAGCAATCAGCCCCAGCATTTT. Protein product: CASSIRQGISNQPQHF.

CDR3 nucleotides: TGTGCCAGCAGCTTAACGTCAGGGAAGTACGAGCAGTACTTC. It codes for CASSLTSGKYEQYF. This chain uses TRBV7-9 with TRBJ2-7, with TRBD1 as a possible D gene (5 bases). This CDR3 spans 14 amino acids. Germline CDR1 is SEHNR and CDR2 is FQNEAQ (reference sequence). Deletions cut 2 bases from V and 4 bases from J, with 12 bases between. Based on the CDR3 plus reference TRBV7-9 and TRBJ2-7, the full variable domain is DTGVSQNPRHKITKRGQNVTFRCDPISEHNRLYWYRQTLGQGPEFLTYFQNEAQLEKSRLLSDRFSAERPKGSFSTLEIQRTEQGDSAMYLCASSLTSGKYEQYFGPGTRLTVT.

The chain recombines TRBV2 with TRBJ1-6, with D tentatively TRBD1 (5 bases). Trimming cost V 5 bases and J 10 bases, with 15 bases left between them. The CDR3 totals 14 residues. The germline gives CDR1 SNHLY, CDR2 FYNNEI. The CDR3 loop reads CASSPDSPRSPLHF. CDR3 DNA: TGTGCCAGCAGTCCCGACAGTCCCCGGTCACCCCTCCACTTT.

This chain connects TRBV6-5 to TRBJ2-2, with a weak D call TRBD1 (6 bases). Looked up from germline, CDR1 is MNHEY and CDR2 is SVGAGI. The V gene lost 0 bases and the J gene lost 6 bases, with 11 bases spanning the gap. The CDR3 is made up of 15 amino acids. For the CDR3, the DNA is TGTGCCAGCAGTTACTCGGTGGGGGCGTCCGGGGAGCTGTTTTTT. This translates into CASSYSVGASGELFF.

This chain joins TRBV19 and TRBJ2-5; D might be TRBD1 (5 bases). V was shortened by 5 bases and J by 7 bases, with 17 bases between the two germline ends. Germline V gene sequence: CDR1 LNHDA, CDR2 SQIVND (reference sequence). This CDR3 has 14 residues. The CDR3 DNA sequence: TGTGCCAGTAGTCCACCCGGACAATCGGGGACCCAGTACTTC. Residues: CASSPPGQSGTQYF.

This chain uses TRBV29-1 with TRBJ1-2, with D possibly being TRBD1 (6 bases). Looked up from germline, CDR1 is SQVTM and CDR2 is ANQGSEA. This CDR3 contains 14 residues. V was pared by 5 bases and J by 5 bases, with 18 bases between. CDR3 DNA: TGCAGCGTTTTACAGGGCGGTACTATTTATGGCTACACCTTC. Protein: CSVLQGGTIYGYTF.

The chain couples TRBV7-9 to TRBJ1-2, with D unresolved. V was pared by 1 base and J by 0 bases, with 9 bases between. From germline, CDR1 is SEHNR and CDR2 FQNEAQ (reference sequence). The CDR3 runs to 15 residues. CDR3 protein: CASSLGSEPNYGYTF. The CDR3 DNA reads as TGTGCCAGCAGCTTAGGGAGTGAACCTAACTATGGCTACACCTTC.

The rearrangement uses TRBV6-5 and TRBJ1-1; TRBD1 matches at 9 bases. CDR1 and CDR2 (germline): MNHEY, SVGAGI. The CDR3 runs 15 residues. J gave up 4 bases and V 0 bases, and 3 bases lay outside the gene matches. CDR3 nucleotides: TGTGCCAGCAGTTACTCGAAGGGACAGGGCACTGAAGCTTTCTTT. Protein: CASSYSKGQGTEAFF.